These 18 T cell receptor delta chains were all obtained from the same sample, sequenced in a study of Vδ1+ human thymocytes. The study's findings and limits: In the thymus, TRG and TRD repertoires looked highly polyclonal with Gaussian CDR3 lengths.

RNA was extracted from the cells and then reverse transcribed. The CDR3 regions were amplified by multiplex PCR from V-gene primers to a constant-region primer. TCRdb fed the multiplex PCR reads into CATT to redo clone calling. The table includes about 75,000 delta-chain clones, more than 30% detected once. No antigen has been identified for these receptors. The sequenced sample consisted of Vdelta1+ gamma-delta thymocytes from the thymus. Subset: FACS-sorted CD3+ TCRalphabeta- TCRVdelta1+ TCRVdelta2- thymocytes. All receptors derive from a boy in the first two years of life who had congenital heart surgery.

The V call is TRDV1, the J call TRDJ1; 12 positions agree with TRDD3. With 1 base clipped from V and 0 bases from J, the junction kept 27 bases outside the gene matches. CDR3 length: 25 amino acids. From germline, CDR1 is TSWWSYY and CDR2 QGS. The CDR3, as DNA: TGTGCTCTTGGGGAACCTTCCTACAAAATCCTGGGGGATACGCGGAGGATCGTGTACACCGATAAACTCATCTTT. Encoded protein: CALGEPSYKILGDTRRIVYTDKLIF.

The chain joins TRDV1 to TRDJ1; the match to TRDD3 covers 13 bases. CDR3 length equals 19 residues. Trimming cost V 4 bases and J 3 bases; bases outside gene matches: 14. Germline-derived CDR1 and CDR2 are TSWWSYY and QGS. CDR3 amino acids: CALGAPPDVLGDTADKLIF. The CDR3 DNA follows: TGTGCTCTTGGGGCCCCTCCGGATGTACTGGGGGATACGGCCGATAAACTCATCTTT.

There are a few counts of this clone. The V and J genes are TRDV1 and TRDJ1, with 8 bases aligning to TRDD3. This CDR3 is 18 amino acids long. CDR1 is TSWWSYY and CDR2 is QGS in the germline V gene. V lost 2 bases and J lost 4; bases outside the gene matches: 15. In DNA, the CDR3 is TGTGCTCTTGGGGAAAGTCTCCCTCCTGGGGATACTTTCGATAAACTCATCTTT. Translation gives CALGESLPPGDTFDKLIF.

As regards this clone: A clone one base away is much larger, so this may be a read error. The J gene is TRDJ1, the V gene TRDV2; D is perhaps TRDD3 (6 bases). This CDR3 has 17 amino acids. Trimming removed 5 bases at V and 0 bases at J, with 21 bases between. Germline V gene data show CDR1 as GEAIGNYY and CDR2 as EKD. As DNA, the CDR3 is TGTGCCTGTGCGTTTTGTACTGGGCGTGTCGACACCGATAAACTCATCTTT. Its translation is CACAFCTGRVDTDKLIF.

This clone was seen only a few times. The chain combines TRDV1 with TRDJ1; 8 nucleotides align to TRDD3. J gave up 0 bases and V 1 base, and 16 bases lay outside the gene matches. This CDR3 has 20 amino acids. The germline gives CDR1 TSWWSYY, CDR2 QGS. The CDR3 region is CALGERKASWGTWDTDKLIF. The CDR3 region has the DNA TGTGCTCTTGGGGAACGTAAAGCCTCCTGGGGGACCTGGGACACCGATAAACTCATCTTT.

This clone was seen once. The chain recombines TRDV1 with TRDJ1; 12 bases are shared with TRDD3. The length of the CDR3 is 20 residues. Trimming took 8 bases from V and 0 from J; bases not matched to a gene: 19. The germline CDR1 and CDR2 sequences are TSWWSYY and QGS. CDR3 amino acids: CALSPSGGYAGFGYTDKLIF. The CDR3 region has the DNA TGTGCTCTTTCCCCGTCTGGGGGATACGCGGGCTTTGGTTACACCGATAAACTCATCTTT.

In its sample, this clone was seen a few times. A junction end diverges from the germline sequence, so it may reflect a read error. Distinct nucleotide sequences in the sample also encode this CDR3. V is TRDV1 and J is TRDJ1; TRDD3 matches at 7 bases. CDR1 and CDR2 from the germline V gene are TSWWSYY and QGS. The CDR3 has 18 amino acids. CDR3 bases: TGTGCCCTTGGGTTTTCCTCCCCCGTTGTTCTGGGGGTCGCGAATCTCATCTTT. Translation gives CALGFSSPVVLGVANLIF.

This clone was seen more than once but under ten times. V gene TRDV1 combines with J gene TRDJ1, with 7 bases identical to TRDD3. CDR1 TSWWSYY and CDR2 QGS come from the germline V gene. V dropped 0 bases and J dropped 0; count of bases not matched to a gene: 31. The length of the CDR3 is 25 residues. Here the CDR3 reads CALGELALPPRKGGGPTTDTDKLIF. Written as DNA, the CDR3 is TGTGCTCTTGGGGAACTAGCCCTCCCCCCTAGAAAGGGTGGGGGACCCACTACTGACACCGATAAACTCATCTTT.

As to this clone: This clone may be a read error of a much larger clone one base away. The gene calls are TRDV2 and TRDJ2, with D maybe TRDD2 (5 bases). CDR3 size: 16 residues. V dropped 6 bases and J dropped 2 bases, with 18 bases sitting between them. The V gene's germline CDR1 is GEAIGNYY and CDR2 EKD. This CDR3 is CACPSSLTPLTAQLFF. The CDR3 bases are TGTGCCTGTCCCTCTTCCCTGACCCCCTTGACAGCACAACTCTTCTTT.

This clone has just a few counts. The chain links TRDV1 to TRDJ1, with TRDD3 as a possible D gene (8 bases). CDR3 size: 18 residues. V was cut by 8 bases and J by 1 base, with 26 bases left in between. Germline V lookup: CDR1 TSWWSYY, CDR2 QGS. This chain's CDR3 is CALLPISYEGIRTDKLIF. In nucleotides, the CDR3 is TGTGCTCTTCTTCCCATTTCCTACGAAGGGATACGCACCGATAAACTCATCTTT.

This clone was counted a single time. V usage is TRDV1 and J usage is TRDJ1; 11 bases are shared with TRDD3. Germline V gives CDR1 TSWWSYY, CDR2 QGS. With 1 base clipped from V and 0 bases from J, the junction kept 19 bases outside the gene matches. This CDR3 comprises 22 residues. The chain's CDR3 is CALGEPPWSWGIRGLDTDKLIF. The CDR3 nucleotides are TGTGCTCTTGGGGAACCGCCTTGGTCGTGGGGGATACGCGGGTTGGACACCGATAAACTCATCTTT.

The rearrangement uses TRDV1 and TRDJ1, with 13 bases identical to TRDD3. J gave up 8 bases and V 2 bases, and 35 bases lay outside the gene matches. The V gene's germline CDR1 is TSWWSYY and CDR2 QGS. CDR3 size: 25 residues. This CDR3 reads CALGEVRSFLRIVTGGYAWNDKLIF. The DNA of the CDR3 is TGTGCTCTTGGGGAAGTCAGGAGCTTCCTACGTATCGTAACTGGGGGATACGCGTGGAACGACAAACTCATCTTT.

This clone has only a few counts. The chain couples TRDV1 to TRDJ1, with a weak D call TRDD2 (9 bases). The CDR3 runs 20 residues. The V end was cut by 9 bases, the J end by 0 bases, with 32 bases between. The germline V gene has CDR1 TSWWSYY and CDR2 QGS. CDR3 residues: CALFLPTILAGGGYTDKLIF. CDR3 DNA: TGTGCTCTGTTCCTTCCTACCATCTTAGCTGGGGGAGGGTACACCGATAAACTCATCTTT.

The table lists this clone with many counts. The sample has other DNA sequences that encode this CDR3 too. This chain connects TRDV2 to TRDJ1, with a weak D call TRDD3 (8 bases). CDR1 is GEAIGNYY and CDR2 is EKD in the germline V gene. The V gene lost 0 bases and the J gene lost 0 bases, with 31 bases spanning the gap. The CDR3 totals 22 residues. CDR3 amino acids: CACDTFLRGTGGPPRYTDKLIF. CDR3 in DNA: TGTGCCTGTGACACCTTCCTACGAGGGACTGGGGGCCCCCCAAGGTACACCGATAAACTCATCTTT.

In this sample, this clone turned up a few times. The J gene is TRDJ1, the V gene TRDV1; 12 bases map to TRDD3. CDR3 length equals 23 residues. Per germline, CDR1 TSWWSYY and CDR2 QGS. With 2 bases clipped from V and 0 bases from J, the junction kept 22 bases outside the gene matches. The CDR3 region is CALGEFSPMCTGGYFSYTDKLIF. As DNA, the CDR3 is TGTGCTCTTGGGGAATTCAGCCCTATGTGTACTGGGGGATACTTCTCGTACACCGATAAACTCATCTTT.

The genes are TRDV1 and TRDJ1; D unresolved. V was clipped by 1 base and J by 0 bases, with 15 bases between them. The CDR3 runs 17 residues. Germline CDR1 is TSWWSYY and CDR2 is QGS. For the CDR3, the DNA is TGTGCTCTTGGGGAACCCCCCCCAGCCGCTGACACCGATAAACTCATCTTT. Translated, it gives CALGEPPPAADTDKLIF.

The chain couples TRDV1 to TRDJ1; TRDD3 agrees at 8 bases. The CDR3 sequence is 23 residues long. The germline gives CDR1 TSWWSYY, CDR2 QGS. Trimming at V came to 1 base and at J to 0 bases, leaving 25 bases not matched to a gene. CDR3: CALGEHSQFPPGTGGPHTDKLIF. The CDR3 bases are TGTGCTCTTGGGGAACATTCACAATTCCCGCCTGGTACTGGGGGCCCCCACACCGATAAACTCATCTTT.

This clone has only a few counts. The chain recombines TRDV1 with TRDJ1; unclear D gene. The ends were cut back, 4 bases at V and 11 bases at J, with 8 bases in the middle. This CDR3 is 10 amino acids long. CDR1 and CDR2 (germline): TSWWSYY, QGS. CDR3 coding DNA: TGTGCTCTTGGGGGTGCCTGTCTCATCTTT. Translated: CALGGACLIF.